This T cell receptor beta chain was recorded in a study of PD-L1 blockade in urothelial cancer. Overall study: About nine tenths of the roughly 29 patients comprised males who had bladder-origin urothelial cancer. Analyses were performed on blood at 3 weeks after treatment start (the second dose) and at 6 weeks. Study-wide findings and caveats: Clonality of blood TCR below the median before treatment predicted better survival.

TCRdb keeps only in-frame clones here, not all; method: immunoSEQ multiplex PCR. The sample holds some 41,000 clones, around 84% seen once. About this clone: The antigen is not known.

Regarding time point: peripheral blood 6 weeks after treatment start. From germline, CDR1 is MDHEN and CDR2 SYDVKM. Trimming removed 3 bases from V and 2 bases from J; junction bases left unmatched: 7. The length of the CDR3 is 16 residues. The specimen was PBMCs, collected around atezolizumab (anti-PD-L1) treatment. The receptor was derived from a man between 65 and 85 years old with urothelial cancer. V usage is TRBV28 and J usage is TRBJ2-3, with 8 bases fitting TRBD1. In DNA form, the CDR3 reads TGTGCCAGCAGTTTCCCCGGACAGGGAAACACAGATACGCAGTATTTT. This codes for CASSFPGQGNTDTQYF.